The clone carrying this T cell receptor beta chain was seen more than once but under ten times. The sample comes from a study of TIL therapy for anti-PD-1-resistant metastatic lung cancer. Looking at the study overall: A few tumors were EGFR-mutant and two were ALK-rearranged.

This was the immunoSEQ v3 assay. Libraries were prepared by immunoSEQ multiplex PCR; TCRdb keeps only in-frame clonotypes and omits some of them. Counted here are around 21,000 clones, about 70% occurring once; the ten biggest clones make up approximately 2%. The sample's time point: pre-treatment sample, taken before nivolumab and TIL therapy. The receptor was derived from a person aged 25-85 years with non-small cell lung cancer. Source: blood, taken at baseline.

The CDR3 region is CASSQPSGRVYEQYF. The CDR3 DNA follows: TGTGCCAGCAGCCAACCCAGCGGGAGGGTCTACGAGCAGTACTTC. This chain links TRBV4-2 with TRBJ2-7, with 10 nucleotides matching TRBD2. The CDR3 consists of 15 residues. Germline V gene sequence: CDR1 LGHNA, CDR2 YNFKEQ. The junction had 4 bases not matched to a gene; V was cut back by 2 bases and J by 3 bases.